The rows below give T cell receptor beta chains drawn from one sample of a study of blood T cells in healthy people across ages. TCRdb re-called the 5' RACE reads through MiXCR, storing one row per CDR3 protein. The sample records some 780,000 distinct CDR3 sequences, 45% to 70% being singletons. Input material: blood. These TCRs come from a man between 40 and 49 years old in good health. Each CDR3 is given with its conserved first and last residue. The order of the fields is V gene, clone size, J gene, D gene, CDR3 protein, CDR3 DNA. A D gene is named only where the DNA matches it firmly. Expanded clones get a size class; other rows say once, few or many, or leave the size out.

TRBV20-1	NA	TRBJ2-1	TRBD1	CSARPPGQGYNEQFF	TGCAGTGCTAGGCCTCCGGGACAGGGCTACAATGAGCAGTTCTTC
TRBV2	NA	TRBJ1-1	TRBD1	CASLPGQDTEAFF	TGTGCCAGCCTTCCGGGACAGGACACTGAAGCTTTCTTT
TRBV28	NA	TRBJ1-1	TRBD1	CASRPATGVNTEAFF	TGTGCCAGCAGACCCGCGACAGGGGTGAACACTGAAGCTTTCTTT
TRBV15	few	TRBJ2-5	TRBD2	CATSTIRGGGETQYF	TGTGCCACCAGCACCATCCGGGGGGGCGGGGAGACCCAGTACTTC
TRBV5-1	NA	TRBJ2-3	TRBD1	CAGSSAGTGDTQYF	TGCGCCGGCAGCTCCGCCGGGACAGGTGATACGCAGTATTTT
TRBV12-3/TRBV12-4	NA	TRBJ2-1	NA	CVSSRDKDYNEQFF	TGTGTCAGCAGCAGGGACAAAGACTACAATGAGCAGTTCTTC
TRBV4-3	few	TRBJ2-5	NA	CASSQGDRFQETQYF	TGCGCCAGCAGCCAAGGGGATCGGTTCCAAGAGACCCAGTACTTC
TRBV20-1	NA	TRBJ1-2	TRBD1	CSASDSGTGGYTF	TGCAGTGCTAGTGATTCCGGGACAGGGGGCTACACCTTC
TRBV5-1	NA	TRBJ2-7	NA	CASSLASEQYF	TGCGCCAGCAGCTTGGCTAGCGAGCAGTACTTC
TRBV20-1	few	TRBJ1-5	NA	CSARVRQPNQPQHF	TGCAGTGCTAGGGTACGACAGCCTAATCAGCCCCAGCATTTT
TRBV7-2	NA	TRBJ2-1	TRBD2	CASSLTPSGAINEQFF	TGTGCCAGCAGCTTAACCCCTAGCGGGGCCATCAATGAGCAGTTCTTC
TRBV5-1	NA	TRBJ2-7	NA	CASSLDWTPAYEQYF	TGCGCCAGCAGCTTGGACTGGACACCAGCCTACGAGCAGTACTTC
TRBV6-2/TRBV6-3	NA	TRBJ2-6	NA	CASSRAGINSGANVLTF	TGTGCCAGTTCCCGAGCGGGCATTAACTCTGGGGCCAACGTCCTGACTTTC
TRBV27	many	TRBJ2-7	NA	CASSVGGLRYEQYF	TGTGCCAGCAGTGTAGGAGGGCTACGCTACGAGCAGTACTTC
TRBV4-3	once	TRBJ2-1	NA	CASSQKIVAASSSYNEQFF	TGCGCCAGCAGCCAAAAGATCGTGGCGGCCTCTAGCTCCTACAATGAGCAGTTCTTC
TRBV11-1	NA	TRBJ2-1	TRBD2	CASSFSGGITSGISKAYNEQFF	TGTGCCAGCAGCTTCTCTGGCGGCATTACTAGCGGGATTAGTAAAGCCTACAATGAGCAGTTCTTC
TRBV28	few	TRBJ2-1	TRBD1	CASTEGGTGGHNEQFF	TGTGCCAGCACCGAGGGGGGGACAGGGGGGCACAATGAGCAGTTCTTC